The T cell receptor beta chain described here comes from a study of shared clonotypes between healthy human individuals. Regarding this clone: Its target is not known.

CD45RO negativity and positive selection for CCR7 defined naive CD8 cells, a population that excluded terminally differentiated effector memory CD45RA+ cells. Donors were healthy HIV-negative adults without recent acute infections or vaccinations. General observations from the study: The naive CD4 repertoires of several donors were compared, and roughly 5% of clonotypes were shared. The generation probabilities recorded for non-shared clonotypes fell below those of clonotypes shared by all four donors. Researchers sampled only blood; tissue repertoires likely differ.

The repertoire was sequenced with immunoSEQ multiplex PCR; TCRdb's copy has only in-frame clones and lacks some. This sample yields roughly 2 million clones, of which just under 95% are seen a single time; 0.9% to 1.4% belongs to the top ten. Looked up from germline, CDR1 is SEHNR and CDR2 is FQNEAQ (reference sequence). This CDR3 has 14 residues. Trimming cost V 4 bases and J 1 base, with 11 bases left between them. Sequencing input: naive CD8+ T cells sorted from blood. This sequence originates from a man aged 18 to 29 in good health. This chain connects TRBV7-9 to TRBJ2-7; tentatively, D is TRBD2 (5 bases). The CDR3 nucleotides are TGTGCCAGCAGCTCCGGACTGCTTTCCTACGAGCAGTACTTC. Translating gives CASSSGLLSYEQYF.